What follows are 7 T cell receptor beta chains derived from one specimen sequenced in a study of regulatory T cells in long-lasting Graves disease. Stated time point: newly diagnosed GD, antithyroid drugs for less than 3 months. TCR sequences were obtained from RNA taken from PBMCs. In building TCR beta libraries, iRepertoire HTBI primers were used together with Arm-PCR of CDR3 regions. TCRdb reprocessed the multiplex PCR reads via MiXCR and lists one record per CDR3 protein. The sample has hundreds of thousands of distinct CDR3 sequences, 15% to 20% seen once; the top ten hold more than 10%. Separately, the same data were catalogued under a study of T cells in Graves' hyperthyroidism and ophthalmopathy.

This sample comprised peripheral blood mononuclear cells (PBMCs), obtained at new diagnosis, from a patient treated with antithyroid drugs. The receptors stem from a young man with Graves disease.

This clonotype was observed many times. The chain links TRBV11-2 to TRBJ2-2; D is unclear. There are 19 residues in the CDR3. V was pared by 1 base and J by 6 bases, with 24 bases between. Germline values: CDR1 SGHAT, CDR2 FQNNGV. CDR3 DNA: TGTGCCAGCAGCTTAGCGTCCTTGACTCTTTTATCGCAGGCCGGGGAGCTGTTTTTT. Its protein is CASSLASLTLLSQAGELFF.

Many counts were recorded for this clonotype. The rearrangement uses TRBV18 and TRBJ1-2; D ambiguous. V shed 8 bases and J shed 2 bases, with 6 bases lying between them. The CDR3 consists of 11 residues. CDR1 is KGHSH, CDR2 LQKENI, per germline. CDR3 sequence: CASSDNYGYTF. The CDR3 DNA is TGTGCCAGCAGTGACAACTATGGCTACACCTTC.

This clonotype was recorded at least ten times. The chain has TRBV20-1 and TRBJ2-1, with 15 positions matching TRBD2. This CDR3 spans 17 amino acids. The V gene end was trimmed by 4 bases and the J gene end by 2 bases; junction bases not matched to a gene: 6. Per germline, CDR1 DFQATT and CDR2 SNEGSKA (reference sequence). The CDR3, as DNA: TGCAGTGCTATTGGGACTAGCGGGAGGCCCACCTACAATGAGCAGTTCTTC. Protein sequence: CSAIGTSGRPTYNEQFF.

The rearrangement uses TRBV10-2 and TRBJ2-2; 12 bases match TRBD2. Germline V gives CDR1 WSHSY, CDR2 SAAADI. After removal of 7 bases from V and 4 bases from J, the junction contained 13 bases not matched to a gene. This CDR3 spans 18 amino acids. This CDR3 is CASIQLAGGPASTGELFF. CDR3 DNA: TGCGCCAGCATTCAACTAGCGGGAGGACCAGCCTCCACCGGGGAGCTGTTTTTT.

The rearrangement uses TRBV13 and TRBJ1-2; TRBD1 agrees at 12 bases. Unmatched junction bases numbered 6, after V lost 5 bases and J lost 2 bases. CDR3 length equals 16 residues. In germline, CDR1 is PRHDT, CDR2 FYEKMQ (reference sequence). CDR3 sequence (DNA): TGTGCCAGCAGCCGGGGACAGGGGGCAGTAAACTATGGCTACACCTTC. Protein sequence: CASSRGQGAVNYGYTF.

The chain has TRBV2 and TRBJ2-3, with TRBD2 matching 11 bases. The germline V gene has CDR1 SNHLY and CDR2 FYNNEI. CDR3 size: 15 residues. J lost 4 bases, V lost 8 bases, and 8 bases had no gene match. The CDR3 sequence is CASAMPGLAADTQYF. CDR3 nucleotides: TGTGCCAGCGCCATGCCGGGACTAGCGGCAGATACGCAGTATTTT.

In its sample, this clonotype was seen many times. The chain combines TRBV11-2 with TRBJ2-1; D may be TRBD1 or TRBD2 (5 bases each). V lost 0 bases and J lost 5, with 14 bases in between. The germline V gene encodes CDR1 SGHAT and CDR2 FQNNGV. CDR3 length equals 16 residues. CDR3: CASSLEVGRENNEQFF. As DNA, the CDR3 is TGTGCCAGCAGCTTAGAGGTCGGCAGGGAGAACAATGAGCAGTTCTTC.